This T cell receptor (beta chain) was recorded in a study of shared clonotypes between healthy human individuals. Study-wide context: Aged 18 to 49, the donors were a couple of women and a few men.

V was trimmed by 7 bases and J by 4 bases, leaving 11 bases between them. The V gene's germline CDR1 is MNHNS and CDR2 SASEGT. This CDR3 is 13 amino acids long. Sequencing was at deep level. Per the original methods: In the immunoSEQ data, sequences were junction-only and lacked quality scores, so filtering differed. Method: immunoSEQ multiplex PCR; TCRdb's copy keeps in-frame clones and lacks some. V and J calls and clone size are those listed in that table; D and trimming were worked out from the DNA. The table has 1,500,000 or so clones, around 97% seen once; the top ten hold roughly 1.2%. The chain is built from TRBV6-1 and TRBJ1-5; D is perhaps TRBD1 (5 bases). Specimen: naive CD4+ T cells sorted from blood. Subset here: CD45RA+ positively selected. This receptor was obtained from a man between 25 and 39 years old in good health. The CDR3 DNA sequence: TGTGCCAGCATGGGAGGGGCGAATCAGCCCCAGCATTTT. Protein product: CASMGGANQPQHF.